This entry concerns a single T cell receptor (beta chain). The antigen is not known. These data come from a study of blood T cells in healthy people across ages. Points from the study as a whole: Measured against age, TCR beta diversity per million T cells decreased in a roughly linear manner.

CDR1 is MDHEN and CDR2 is SYDVKM in the germline V gene. CDR3 length: 15 amino acids. J was trimmed by 3 bases and V by 5 bases; bases with no gene match: 7. The individuals who served as donors were healthy Caucasians living in Russia, aged about 6 to 90. At least 5 micrograms of total RNA were extracted per sample. Then a second PCR, running about 6 to 12 cycles, was carried out with a sample-barcoded 5' primer and a J-beta primer mix. Carrying 12 random nucleotides, a template-switch adaptor labeled each individual cDNA molecule. TCRdb analysed the 5' RACE reads with MiXCR anew, one entry per CDR3 protein. The sample yields roughly 1 million distinct CDR3 sequences, roughly a quarter seen once. These sequences were also reported in another study, on T cells of mothers and their children.

The genes are TRBV28 and TRBJ1-1, with 9 bases identical to TRBD1. This clonotype was obtained from a girl aged 2 to 9 in good health. The sample comprised blood. Here the CDR3 DNA reads TGTGCCAGCAGTGTCGACAGGGGGGGGTACACTGAAGCTTTCTTT. It yields the protein CASSVDRGGYTEAFF.